The rows below give T cell receptor beta chains drawn from one sample of a study of cytotoxic CD8 clonotypes in ibrutinib-treated CLL. Profiled with immunoSEQ multiplex PCR; TCRdb holds only in-frame clones, not every one. The sample yields some 61,000 clones, under 70% seen once. Sequences were derived from PBMCs, sampled after 12 months of ibrutinib treatment. The receptor source for this set is a human donor with chronic lymphocytic leukemia. Each CDR3 is given with its conserved first and last residue.

CDR3 length: 16
V gene: TRBV4-1
CDR3 protein: CASSPQGQGQNQPQHF

CDR3 length: 15
V gene: TRBV27
CDR3 protein: CASSLYRDGYSPLHF

CDR3 length: 13
V gene: TRBV9
CDR3 protein: CASSVQEQETQYF

CDR3 length: 11
V gene: TRBV14
CDR3 protein: CASSPGYEQYF

CDR3 length: 16
V gene: TRBV9
CDR3 protein: CASSVTSKASGNTIYF

CDR3 length: 15
V gene: TRBV4-3
CDR3 protein: CASSQDLEWYNEQFF

CDR3 length: 15
V gene: TRBV27
CDR3 protein: CASSLRGSTNTEAFF

CDR3 length: 15
V gene: TRBV7-9
CDR3 protein: CASSLVKGGSTEAFF

CDR3 length: 14
V gene: TRBV7-8
CDR3 protein: CASSLGPGVQPQHF

CDR3 length: 14
V gene: TRBV5-4
CDR3 protein: CASSNSERGETQYF

CDR3 length: 14
V gene: TRBV2
CDR3 protein: CASRTETANTEAFF

CDR3 length: 19
V gene: TRBV27
CDR3 protein: CASSSLIPKAGQGTYEQYF

CDR3 length: 15
V gene: TRBV2
CDR3 protein: CASCVGLSQANEQFF

CDR3 length: 16
V gene: TRBV18
CDR3 protein: CASSPTGTGDNSPLHF

CDR3 length: 20
V gene: TRBV5-4
CDR3 protein: CASSLEIRGVLRGRQETQYF

CDR3 length: 14
V gene: TRBV27
CDR3 protein: CASSLGLAADTQYF

CDR3 length: 13
V gene: TRBV10-3
CDR3 protein: CAISEGTPVGYTF

CDR3 length: 15
V gene: TRBV7-3
CDR3 protein: CASSPQGAGTDTQYF

CDR3 length: 15
V gene: TRBV7-2
CDR3 protein: CASSLGWRGQETQYF

CDR3 length: 15
V gene: TRBV5-1
CDR3 protein: CASSPEGVKGTEAFF

CDR3 length: 14
V gene: TRBV7-9
CDR3 protein: CASSLAPPNTEAFF

CDR3 length: 13
V gene: TRBV5-4
CDR3 protein: CASSLKGTDTQYF